This TCR beta chain was profiled in a study of T cell responses to AZD1222 COVID-19 vaccine. Regarding the study as a whole: Just five or six AZD1222 recipients were seropositive at baseline. Regions left unmutated in variants are reportedly the target of nearly half of spike-specific TCRs. Elevations in Spike-specific TCR breadth and depth followed administration of two AZD1222 doses.

Comment on this clone: The antigen remains unidentified.

It was second doses at about 4 or about 12 weeks that were pooled. Clones were read by immunoSEQ multiplex PCR, and TCRdb kept only the in-frame ones, dropping some. The data show 85,000 or so clones, 86% seen once. The TCR was taken from an adult who received the AZD1222 COVID-19 vaccine. Sequences were derived from peripheral blood, sampled 28 days after the second AZD1222 dose.

The CDR3 protein is CASSERTSGNEQFF. The CDR3, as DNA: TGCGCCAGCAGTGAAAGGACTAGCGGGAATGAGCAGTTCTTC. The V and J genes are TRBV10-1 and TRBJ2-1; TRBD2 aligns across 11 bases. The CDR3 sequence is 14 residues long. Trimming cost V 3 bases and J 7 bases; bases outside gene matches: 2. Germline CDR1 is WNHNN and CDR2 is SYGVQD (reference sequence).